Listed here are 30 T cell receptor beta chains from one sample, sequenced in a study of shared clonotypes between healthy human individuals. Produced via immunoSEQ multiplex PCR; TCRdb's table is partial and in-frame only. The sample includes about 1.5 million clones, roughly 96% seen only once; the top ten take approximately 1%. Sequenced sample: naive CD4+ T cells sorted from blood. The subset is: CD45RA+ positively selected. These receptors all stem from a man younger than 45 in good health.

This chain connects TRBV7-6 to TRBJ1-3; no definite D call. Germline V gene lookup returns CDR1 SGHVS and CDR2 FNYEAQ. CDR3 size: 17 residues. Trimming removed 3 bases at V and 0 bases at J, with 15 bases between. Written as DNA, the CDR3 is TGTGCCAGCAGCTTCCGGACCGGGCCGAGCTCTGGAAACACCATATATTTT. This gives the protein CASSFRTGPSSGNTIYF.

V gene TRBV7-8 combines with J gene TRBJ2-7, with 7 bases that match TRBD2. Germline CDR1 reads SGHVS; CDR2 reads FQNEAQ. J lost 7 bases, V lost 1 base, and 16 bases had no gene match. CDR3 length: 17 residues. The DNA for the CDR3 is TGTGCCAGCAGCTTAGTGGGCCTCTCCGGGGGGAAGGGGGAGCAGTACTTC. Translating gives CASSLVGLSGGKGEQYF.

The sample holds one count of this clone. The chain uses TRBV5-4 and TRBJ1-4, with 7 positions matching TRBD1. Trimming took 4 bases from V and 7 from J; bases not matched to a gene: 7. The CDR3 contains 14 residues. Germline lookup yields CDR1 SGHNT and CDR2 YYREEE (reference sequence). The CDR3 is CASSQTGVGEKLFF. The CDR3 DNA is TGTGCCAGCAGCCAAACAGGGGTTGGTGAAAAACTGTTTTTT.

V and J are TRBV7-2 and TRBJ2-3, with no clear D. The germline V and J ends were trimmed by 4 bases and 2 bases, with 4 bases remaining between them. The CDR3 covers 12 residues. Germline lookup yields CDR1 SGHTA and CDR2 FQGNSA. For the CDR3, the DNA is TGTGCCAGCAGCTATTACACAGATACGCAGTATTTT. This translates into CASSYYTDTQYF.

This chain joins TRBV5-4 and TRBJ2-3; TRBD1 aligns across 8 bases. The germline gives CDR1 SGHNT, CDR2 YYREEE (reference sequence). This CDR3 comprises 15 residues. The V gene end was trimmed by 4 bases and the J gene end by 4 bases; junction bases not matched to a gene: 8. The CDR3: CASSIRTGRADTQYF. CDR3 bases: TGTGCCAGCAGCATCCGGACAGGGCGGGCAGATACGCAGTATTTT.

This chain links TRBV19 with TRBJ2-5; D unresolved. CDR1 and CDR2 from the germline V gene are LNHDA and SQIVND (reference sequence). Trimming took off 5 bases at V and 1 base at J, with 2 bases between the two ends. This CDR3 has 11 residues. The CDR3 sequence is CASSFQETQYF. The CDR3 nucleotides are TGTGCCAGTAGTTTCCAAGAGACCCAGTACTTC.

The CDR3 is CASSPLSLNTEAFF. The CDR3 nucleotides are TGTGCCAGCAGCCCCCTCTCCCTGAACACTGAAGCTTTCTTT. J is TRBJ1-1 and V is TRBV7-9; D is unclear. This CDR3 spans 14 amino acids. The V and J ends lost 5 bases and 0 bases respectively, with 10 bases between them. Germline assignment: CDR1 SEHNR and CDR2 FQNEAQ (reference sequence). Combining the CDR3 with reference TRBV7-9 and TRBJ1-1 gives the whole variable domain DTGVSQNPRHKITKRGQNVTFRCDPISEHNRLYWYRQTLGQGPEFLTYFQNEAQLEKSRLLSDRFSAERPKGSFSTLEIQRTEQGDSAMYLCASSPLSLNTEAFFGQGTRLTVV.

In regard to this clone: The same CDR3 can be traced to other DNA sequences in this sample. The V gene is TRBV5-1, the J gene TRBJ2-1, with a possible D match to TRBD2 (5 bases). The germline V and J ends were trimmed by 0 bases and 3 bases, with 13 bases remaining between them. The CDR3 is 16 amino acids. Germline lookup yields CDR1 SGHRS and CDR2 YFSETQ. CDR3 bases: TGCGCCAGCAGCTTGGAGGCGAGCGGATACTACAATGAGCAGTTCTTC. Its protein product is CASSLEASGYYNEQFF.

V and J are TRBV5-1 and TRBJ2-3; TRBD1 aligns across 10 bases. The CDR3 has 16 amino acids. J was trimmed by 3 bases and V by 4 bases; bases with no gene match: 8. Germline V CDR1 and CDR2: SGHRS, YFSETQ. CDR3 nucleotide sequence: TGCGCCAGCAGCCAATCCCCGGGACAGGGGACAGATACGCAGTATTTT. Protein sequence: CASSQSPGQGTDTQYF. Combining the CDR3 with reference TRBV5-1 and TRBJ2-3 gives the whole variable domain KAGVTQTPRYLIKTRGQQVTLSCSPISGHRSVSWYQQTPGQGLQFLFEYFSETQRNKGNFPGRFSGRQFSNSRSEMNVSTLELGDSALYLCASSQSPGQGTDTQYFGPGTRLTVL.

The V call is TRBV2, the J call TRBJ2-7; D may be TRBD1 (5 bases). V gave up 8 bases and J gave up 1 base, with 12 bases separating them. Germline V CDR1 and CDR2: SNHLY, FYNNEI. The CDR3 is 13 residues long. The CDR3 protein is CASSRTRSYEQYF. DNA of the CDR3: TGTGCCAGCTCCCGGACAAGATCCTACGAGCAGTACTTC. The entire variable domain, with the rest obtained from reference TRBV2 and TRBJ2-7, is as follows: EPEVTQTPSHQVTQMGQEVILRCVPISNHLYFYWYRQILGQKVEFLVSFYNNEISEKSEIFDDQFSVERPDGSNFTLKIRSTKLEDSAMYFCASSRTRSYEQYFGPGTRLTVT.

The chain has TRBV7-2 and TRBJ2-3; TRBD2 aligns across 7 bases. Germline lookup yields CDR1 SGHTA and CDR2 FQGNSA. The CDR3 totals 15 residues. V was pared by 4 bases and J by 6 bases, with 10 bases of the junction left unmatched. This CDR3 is CASSSGLFQEDTQYF. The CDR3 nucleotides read TGTGCCAGCAGCTCGGGACTATTTCAGGAGGATACGCAGTATTTT.

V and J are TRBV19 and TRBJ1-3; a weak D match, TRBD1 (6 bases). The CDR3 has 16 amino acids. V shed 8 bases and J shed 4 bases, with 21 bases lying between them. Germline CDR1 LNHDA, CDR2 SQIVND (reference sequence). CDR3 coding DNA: TGTGCCAGTTCCCTCGCGGGGGGCTATACAGGAAACACCATATATTTT. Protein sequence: CASSLAGGYTGNTIYF.

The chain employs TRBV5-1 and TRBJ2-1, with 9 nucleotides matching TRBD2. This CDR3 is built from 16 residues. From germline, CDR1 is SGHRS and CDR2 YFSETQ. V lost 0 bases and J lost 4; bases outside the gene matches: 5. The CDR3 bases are TGCGCCAGCAGCTTGGACCCGGCGGGAGGGTACAATGAGCAGTTCTTC. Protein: CASSLDPAGGYNEQFF.

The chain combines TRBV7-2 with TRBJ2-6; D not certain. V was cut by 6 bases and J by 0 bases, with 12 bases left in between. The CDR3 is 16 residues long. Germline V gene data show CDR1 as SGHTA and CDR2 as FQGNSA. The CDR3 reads CASRGPRSSGANVLTF. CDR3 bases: TGTGCCAGCAGAGGACCCCGAAGCTCTGGGGCCAACGTCCTGACTTTC.

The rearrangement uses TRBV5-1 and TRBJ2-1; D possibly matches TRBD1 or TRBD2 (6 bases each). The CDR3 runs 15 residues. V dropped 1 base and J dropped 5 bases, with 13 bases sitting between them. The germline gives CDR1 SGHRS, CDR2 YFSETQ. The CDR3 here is CASSLFGGLNNEQFF. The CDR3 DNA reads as TGCGCCAGCAGCTTGTTTGGGGGGCTCAACAATGAGCAGTTCTTC. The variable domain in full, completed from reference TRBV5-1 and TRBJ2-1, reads KAGVTQTPRYLIKTRGQQVTLSCSPISGHRSVSWYQQTPGQGLQFLFEYFSETQRNKGNFPGRFSGRQFSNSRSEMNVSTLELGDSALYLCASSLFGGLNNEQFFGPGTRLTVL.

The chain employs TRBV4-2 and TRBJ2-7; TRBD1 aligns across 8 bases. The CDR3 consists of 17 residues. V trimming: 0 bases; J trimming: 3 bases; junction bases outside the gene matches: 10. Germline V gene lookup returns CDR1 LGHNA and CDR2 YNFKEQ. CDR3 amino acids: CASSQDLRGLPLYEQYF. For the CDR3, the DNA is TGTGCCAGCAGCCAAGATCTCAGGGGGCTCCCTCTCTACGAGCAGTACTTC.

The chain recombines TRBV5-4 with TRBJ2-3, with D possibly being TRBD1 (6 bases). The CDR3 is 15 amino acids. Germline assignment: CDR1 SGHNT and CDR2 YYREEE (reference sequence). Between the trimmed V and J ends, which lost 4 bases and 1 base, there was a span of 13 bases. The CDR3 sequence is CASSPGVVGTDTQYF. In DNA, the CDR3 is TGTGCCAGCAGCCCAGGGGTGGTAGGCACAGATACGCAGTATTTT.

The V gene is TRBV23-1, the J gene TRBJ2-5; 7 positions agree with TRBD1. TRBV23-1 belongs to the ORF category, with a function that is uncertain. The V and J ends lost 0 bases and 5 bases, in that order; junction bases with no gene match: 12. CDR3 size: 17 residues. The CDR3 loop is CASSQSHRGKFRETQYF. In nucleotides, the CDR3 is TGCGCCAGCAGTCAATCGCACAGGGGAAAGTTTAGGGAGACCCAGTACTTC.

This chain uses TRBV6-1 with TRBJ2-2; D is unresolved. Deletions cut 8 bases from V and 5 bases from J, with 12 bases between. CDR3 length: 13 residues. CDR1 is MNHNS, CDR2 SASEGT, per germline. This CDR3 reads CASLPFRTGELFF. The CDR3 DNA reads TGTGCCAGCCTTCCGTTTAGGACCGGGGAGCTGTTTTTT.

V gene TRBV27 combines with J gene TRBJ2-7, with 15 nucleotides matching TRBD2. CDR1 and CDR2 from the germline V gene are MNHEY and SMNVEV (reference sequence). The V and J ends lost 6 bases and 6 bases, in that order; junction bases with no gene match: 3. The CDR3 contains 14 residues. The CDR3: CASRWTSGRAEQYF. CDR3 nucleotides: TGTGCCAGCAGATGGACTAGCGGGAGGGCCGAGCAGTACTTC.

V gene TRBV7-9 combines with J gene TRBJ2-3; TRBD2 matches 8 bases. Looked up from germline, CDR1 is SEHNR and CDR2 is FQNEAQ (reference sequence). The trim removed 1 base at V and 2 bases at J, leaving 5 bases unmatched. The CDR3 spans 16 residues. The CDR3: CASSLGSGINTDTQYF. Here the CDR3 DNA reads TGTGCCAGCAGCTTAGGTAGCGGGATAAACACAGATACGCAGTATTTT. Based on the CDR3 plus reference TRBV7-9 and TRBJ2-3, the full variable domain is DTGVSQNPRHKITKRGQNVTFRCDPISEHNRLYWYRQTLGQGPEFLTYFQNEAQLEKSRLLSDRFSAERPKGSFSTLEIQRTEQGDSAMYLCASSLGSGINTDTQYFGPGTRLTVL.

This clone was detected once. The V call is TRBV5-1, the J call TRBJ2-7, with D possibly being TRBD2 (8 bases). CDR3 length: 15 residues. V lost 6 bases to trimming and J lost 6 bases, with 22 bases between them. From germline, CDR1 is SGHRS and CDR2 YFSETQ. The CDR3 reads CASTSAGDRYAEQYF. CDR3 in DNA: TGCGCCAGCACATCAGCGGGGGACAGATACGCCGAGCAGTACTTC.

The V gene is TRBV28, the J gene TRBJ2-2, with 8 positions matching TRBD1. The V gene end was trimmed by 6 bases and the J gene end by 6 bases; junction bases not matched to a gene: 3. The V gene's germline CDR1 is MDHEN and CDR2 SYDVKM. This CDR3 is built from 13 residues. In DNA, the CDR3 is TGTGCCAGCAGGGACAGGGCTCCCGGGGAGCTGTTTTTT. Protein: CASRDRAPGELFF.

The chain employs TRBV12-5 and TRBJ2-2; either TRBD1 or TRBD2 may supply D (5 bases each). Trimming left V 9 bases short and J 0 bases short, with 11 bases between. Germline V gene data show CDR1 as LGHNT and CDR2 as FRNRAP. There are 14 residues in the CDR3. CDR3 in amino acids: CASSGTTNTGELFF. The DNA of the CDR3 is TGTGCTAGCTCCGGGACCACGAACACCGGGGAGCTGTTTTTT.

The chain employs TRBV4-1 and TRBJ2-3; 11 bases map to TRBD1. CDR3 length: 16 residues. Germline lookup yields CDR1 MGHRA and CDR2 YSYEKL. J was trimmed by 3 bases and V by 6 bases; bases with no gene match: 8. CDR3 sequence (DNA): TGCGCCAGCAGACAGAGGACAGGGGGCCGGACAGATACGCAGTATTTT. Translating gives CASRQRTGGRTDTQYF.

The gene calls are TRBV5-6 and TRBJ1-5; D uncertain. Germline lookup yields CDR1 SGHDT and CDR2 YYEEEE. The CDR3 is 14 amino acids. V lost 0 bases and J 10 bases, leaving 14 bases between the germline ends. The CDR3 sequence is CASSLGRRSTPQHF. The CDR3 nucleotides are TGTGCCAGCAGCTTGGGTCGGCGGAGTACACCCCAGCATTTT. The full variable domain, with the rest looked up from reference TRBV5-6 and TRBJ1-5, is DAGVTQSPTHLIKTRGQQVTLRCSPKSGHDTVSWYQQALGQGPQFIFQYYEEEERQRGNFPDRFSGHQFPNYSSELNVNALLLGDSALYLCASSLGRRSTPQHFGDGTRLSIL.

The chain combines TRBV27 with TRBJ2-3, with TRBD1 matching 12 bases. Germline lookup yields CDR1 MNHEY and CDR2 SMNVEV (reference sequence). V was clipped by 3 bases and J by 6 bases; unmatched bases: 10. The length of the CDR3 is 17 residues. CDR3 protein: CASSFFPGTGGEDTQYF. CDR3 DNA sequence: TGTGCCAGCAGTTTCTTTCCGGGGACAGGGGGCGAGGATACGCAGTATTTT.

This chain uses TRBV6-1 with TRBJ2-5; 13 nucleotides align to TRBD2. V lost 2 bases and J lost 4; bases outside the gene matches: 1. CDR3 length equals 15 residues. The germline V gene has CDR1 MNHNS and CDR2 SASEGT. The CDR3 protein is CASSERTSGRETQYF. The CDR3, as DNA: TGTGCCAGCAGTGAAAGGACTAGCGGGAGAGAGACCCAGTACTTC.

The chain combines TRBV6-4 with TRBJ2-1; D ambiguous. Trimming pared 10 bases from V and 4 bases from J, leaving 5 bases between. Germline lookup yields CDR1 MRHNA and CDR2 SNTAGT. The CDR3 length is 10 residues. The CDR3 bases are TGTGCCACTTCTTACAATGAGCAGTTCTTC. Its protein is CATSYNEQFF.

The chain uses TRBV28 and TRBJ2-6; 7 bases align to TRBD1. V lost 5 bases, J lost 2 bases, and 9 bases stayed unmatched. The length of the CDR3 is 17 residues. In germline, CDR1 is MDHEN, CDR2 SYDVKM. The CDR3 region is CASSPPLQGTGANVLTF. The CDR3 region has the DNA TGTGCCAGCAGTCCTCCTTTACAGGGGACTGGGGCCAACGTCCTGACTTTC.